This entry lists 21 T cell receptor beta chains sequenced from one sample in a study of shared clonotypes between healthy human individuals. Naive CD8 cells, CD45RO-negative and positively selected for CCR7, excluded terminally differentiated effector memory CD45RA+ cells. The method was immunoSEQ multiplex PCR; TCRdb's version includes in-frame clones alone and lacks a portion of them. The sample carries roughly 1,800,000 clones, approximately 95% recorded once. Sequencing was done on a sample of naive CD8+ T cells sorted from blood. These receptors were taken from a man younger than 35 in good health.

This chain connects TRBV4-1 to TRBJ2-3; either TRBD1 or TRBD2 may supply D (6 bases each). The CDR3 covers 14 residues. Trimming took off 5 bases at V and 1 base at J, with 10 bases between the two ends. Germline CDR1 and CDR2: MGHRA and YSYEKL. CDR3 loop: CASSERGGTDTQYF. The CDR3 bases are TGCGCCAGCAGCGAGAGGGGGGGCACAGATACGCAGTATTTT.

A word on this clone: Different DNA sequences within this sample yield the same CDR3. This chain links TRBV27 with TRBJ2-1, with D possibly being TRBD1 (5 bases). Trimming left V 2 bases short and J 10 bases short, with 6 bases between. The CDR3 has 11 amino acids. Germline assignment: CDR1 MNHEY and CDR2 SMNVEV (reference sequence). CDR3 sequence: CASSLGAEQFF. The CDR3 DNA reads TGTGCCAGCAGTTTAGGGGCGGAGCAGTTCTTC.

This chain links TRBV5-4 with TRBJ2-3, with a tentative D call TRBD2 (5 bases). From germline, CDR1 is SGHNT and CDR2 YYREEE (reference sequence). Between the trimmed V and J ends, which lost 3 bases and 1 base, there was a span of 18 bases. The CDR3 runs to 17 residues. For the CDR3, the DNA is TGTGCCAGCAGCTGCGACTACGACACAGCCTGCACAGATACGCAGTATTTT. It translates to CASSCDYDTACTDTQYF.

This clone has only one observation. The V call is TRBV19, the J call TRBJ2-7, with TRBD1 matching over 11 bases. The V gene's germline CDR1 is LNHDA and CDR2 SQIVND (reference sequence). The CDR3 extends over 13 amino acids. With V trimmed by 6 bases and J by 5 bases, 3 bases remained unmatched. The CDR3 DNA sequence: TGTGCCAGTAGGGACAGGGGGCAGGACGAGCAGTACTTC. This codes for CASRDRGQDEQYF.

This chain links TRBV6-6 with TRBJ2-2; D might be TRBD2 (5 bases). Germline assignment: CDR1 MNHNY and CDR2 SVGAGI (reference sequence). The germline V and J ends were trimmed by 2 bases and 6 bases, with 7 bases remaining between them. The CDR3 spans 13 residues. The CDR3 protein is CASSYGGAGELFF. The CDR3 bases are TGTGCCAGCAGTTACGGAGGTGCCGGGGAGCTGTTTTTT.

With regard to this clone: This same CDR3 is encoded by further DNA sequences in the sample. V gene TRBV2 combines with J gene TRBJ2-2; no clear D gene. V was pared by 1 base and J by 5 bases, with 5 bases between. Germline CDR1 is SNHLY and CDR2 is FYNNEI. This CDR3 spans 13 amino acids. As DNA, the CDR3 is TGTGCCAGCAGTGAAGGGGGAACCGGGGAGCTGTTTTTT. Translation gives CASSEGGTGELFF.

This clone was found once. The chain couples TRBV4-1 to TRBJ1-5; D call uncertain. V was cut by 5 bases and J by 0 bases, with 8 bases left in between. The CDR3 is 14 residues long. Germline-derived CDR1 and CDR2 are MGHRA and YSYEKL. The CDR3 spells CASSSVNSNQPQHF. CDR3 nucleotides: TGCGCCAGCAGCTCAGTTAATAGCAATCAGCCCCAGCATTTT.

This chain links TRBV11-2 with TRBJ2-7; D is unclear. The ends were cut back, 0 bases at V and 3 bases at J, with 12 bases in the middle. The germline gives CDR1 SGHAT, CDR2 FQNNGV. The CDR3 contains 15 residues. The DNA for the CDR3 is TGTGCCAGCAGCTTAGAGCACGGGCCCTTCTACGAGCAGTACTTC. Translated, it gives CASSLEHGPFYEQYF.

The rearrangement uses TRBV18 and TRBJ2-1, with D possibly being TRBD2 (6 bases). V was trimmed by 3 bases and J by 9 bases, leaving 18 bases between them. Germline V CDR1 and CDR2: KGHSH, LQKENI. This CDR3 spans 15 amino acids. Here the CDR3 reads CASSPWDSLRGEQFF. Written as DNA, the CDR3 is TGTGCCAGCTCACCGTGGGACTCACTTAGGGGTGAGCAGTTCTTC. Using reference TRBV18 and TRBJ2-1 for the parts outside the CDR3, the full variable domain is NAGVMQNPRHLVRRRGQEARLRCSPMKGHSHVYWYRQLPEEGLKFMVYLQKENIIDESGMPKERFSAEFPKEGPSILRIQQVVRGDSAAYFCASSPWDSLRGEQFFGPGTRLTVL.

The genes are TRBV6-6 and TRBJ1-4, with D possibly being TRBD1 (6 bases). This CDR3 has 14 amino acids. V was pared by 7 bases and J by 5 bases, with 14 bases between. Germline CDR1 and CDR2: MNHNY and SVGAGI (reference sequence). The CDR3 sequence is CASTPGHENEKLFF. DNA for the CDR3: TGTGCCAGCACCCCGGGACACGAGAATGAAAAACTGTTTTTT.

The CDR3 reads CASSQDEAVGNTIYF. The CDR3 DNA reads TGCGCCAGCAGCCAAGATGAGGCAGTTGGAAACACCATATATTTT. The V gene is TRBV4-3, the J gene TRBJ1-3; the D is unclear. From germline, CDR1 is LGHNA and CDR2 YSLEER. This CDR3 contains 15 residues. V shed 0 bases and J shed 3 bases, with 9 bases lying between them.

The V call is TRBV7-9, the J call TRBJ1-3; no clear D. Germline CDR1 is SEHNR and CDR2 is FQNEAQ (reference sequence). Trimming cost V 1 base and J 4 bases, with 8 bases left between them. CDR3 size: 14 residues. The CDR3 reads CASSLVGMGNTIYF. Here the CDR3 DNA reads TGTGCCAGCAGCTTAGTAGGGATGGGAAACACCATATATTTT.

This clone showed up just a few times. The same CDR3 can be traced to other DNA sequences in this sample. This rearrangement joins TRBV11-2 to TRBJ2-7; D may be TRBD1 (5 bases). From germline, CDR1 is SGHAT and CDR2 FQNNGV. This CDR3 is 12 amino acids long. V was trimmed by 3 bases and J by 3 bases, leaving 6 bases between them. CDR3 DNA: TGTGCCAGCAGCTTCCAGGGCTACGAGCAGTACTTC. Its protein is CASSFQGYEQYF.

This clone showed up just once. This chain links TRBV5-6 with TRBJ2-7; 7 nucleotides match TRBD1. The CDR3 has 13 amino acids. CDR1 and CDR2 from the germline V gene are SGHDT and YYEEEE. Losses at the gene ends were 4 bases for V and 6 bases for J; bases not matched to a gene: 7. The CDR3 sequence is CASSTGTDVEQYF. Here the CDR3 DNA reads TGTGCCAGCAGCACCGGGACAGACGTCGAGCAGTACTTC.

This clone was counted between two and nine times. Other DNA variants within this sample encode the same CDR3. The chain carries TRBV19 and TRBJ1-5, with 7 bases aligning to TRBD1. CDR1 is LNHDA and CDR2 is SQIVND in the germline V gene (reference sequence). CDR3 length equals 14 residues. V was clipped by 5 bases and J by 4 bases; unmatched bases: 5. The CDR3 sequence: CASSAWTGNQPQHF. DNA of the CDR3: TGTGCCAGTAGTGCCTGGACAGGTAATCAGCCCCAGCATTTT.

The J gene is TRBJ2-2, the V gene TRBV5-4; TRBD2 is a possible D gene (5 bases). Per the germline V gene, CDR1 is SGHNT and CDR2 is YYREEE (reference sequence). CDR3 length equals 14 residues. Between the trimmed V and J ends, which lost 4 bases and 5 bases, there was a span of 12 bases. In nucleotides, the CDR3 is TGTGCCAGCAGCCGGGCTAGCAGGACCGGGGAGCTGTTTTTT. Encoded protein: CASSRASRTGELFF.

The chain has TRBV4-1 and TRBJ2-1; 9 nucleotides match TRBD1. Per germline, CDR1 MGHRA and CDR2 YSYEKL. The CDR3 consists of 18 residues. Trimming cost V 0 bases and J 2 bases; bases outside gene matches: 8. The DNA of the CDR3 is TGCGCCAGCAGCCAAGAAGGACAGGGGACCTTAACCTACAATGAGCAGTTCTTC. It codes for CASSQEGQGTLTYNEQFF.

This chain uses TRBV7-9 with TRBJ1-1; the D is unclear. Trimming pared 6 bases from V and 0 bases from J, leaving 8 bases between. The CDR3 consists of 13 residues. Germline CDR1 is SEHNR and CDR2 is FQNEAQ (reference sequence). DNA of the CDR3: TGTGCCAGCAGGCCAACGATGAACACTGAAGCTTTCTTT. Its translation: CASRPTMNTEAFF.

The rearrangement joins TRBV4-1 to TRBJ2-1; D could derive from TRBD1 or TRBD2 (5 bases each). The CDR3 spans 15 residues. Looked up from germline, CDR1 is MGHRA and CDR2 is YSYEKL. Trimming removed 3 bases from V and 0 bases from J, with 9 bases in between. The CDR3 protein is CASSQSGGSYNEQFF. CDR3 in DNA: TGCGCCAGCAGCCAGAGTGGGGGCTCCTACAATGAGCAGTTCTTC.

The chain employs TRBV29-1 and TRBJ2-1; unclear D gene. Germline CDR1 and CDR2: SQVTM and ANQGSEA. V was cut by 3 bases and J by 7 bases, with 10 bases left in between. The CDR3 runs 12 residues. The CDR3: CSVDIVQNEQFF. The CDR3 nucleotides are TGCAGCGTTGATATTGTGCAGAATGAGCAGTTCTTC.

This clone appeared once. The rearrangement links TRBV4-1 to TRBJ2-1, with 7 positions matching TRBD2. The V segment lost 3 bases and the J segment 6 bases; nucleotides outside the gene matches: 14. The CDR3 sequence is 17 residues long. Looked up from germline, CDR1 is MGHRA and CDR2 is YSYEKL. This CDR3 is CASSQEGLMGGRNEQFF. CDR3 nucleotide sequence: TGCGCCAGCAGCCAGGAGGGCTTAATGGGAGGGCGCAATGAGCAGTTCTTC.